A single sample gave rise to the 14 T cell receptor beta chains below, sequenced in a study of T cell responses to AZD1222 COVID-19 vaccine. Sequenced by immunoSEQ multiplex PCR; TCRdb stores in-frame clones only, minus some. The data contain 140,000 or so clones, over 75% of them seen just once; the ten biggest clones take up about 4.8%. This specimen was peripheral blood, taken on day 0 of AZD1222 vaccination. The source of these receptors is an adult in good health.

The J gene is TRBJ2-1, the V gene TRBV18, with D uncertain. Trimming cost V 2 bases and J 8 bases, with 13 bases left between them. The CDR3 sequence is 14 residues long. Per the germline V gene, CDR1 is KGHSH and CDR2 is LQKENI. The CDR3 here is CASSPRRSWDEQFF. CDR3 in DNA: TGTGCCAGCTCACCAAGGCGGAGTTGGGATGAGCAGTTCTTC.

The chain combines TRBV28 with TRBJ1-1, with D perhaps TRBD1 (6 bases). Germline V lookup: CDR1 MDHEN, CDR2 SYDVKM. V was pared by 2 bases and J by 8 bases, with 9 bases between. This CDR3 comprises 12 residues. The chain's CDR3 is CASSLEGVEAFF. DNA for the CDR3: TGTGCCAGCAGTTTAGAGGGGGTCGAAGCTTTCTTT.

J is TRBJ2-6 and V is TRBV6-5; the D is unclear. The CDR3 contains 15 residues. V was shortened by 7 bases and J by 0 bases, with 10 bases between the two germline ends. Germline CDR1 and CDR2: MNHEY and SVGAGI. The CDR3 region has the DNA TGTGCCAGCAAGGCAGATAGCTCTGGGGCCAACGTCCTGACTTTC. Its protein product is CASKADSSGANVLTF.

The chain uses TRBV12-5 and TRBJ1-3; weak D call: TRBD1 (6 bases). This CDR3 has 14 residues. Germline V CDR1 and CDR2: LGHNT, FRNRAP. V was pared by 7 bases and J by 0 bases, with 10 bases between. In DNA, the CDR3 is TGTGCTAGTGCTACGGACAGCTCTGGAAACACCATATATTTT. It codes for CASATDSSGNTIYF.

V is TRBV11-3 and J is TRBJ1-1; the D is unclear. V was cut by 0 bases and J by 0 bases, with 2 bases left in between. From germline, CDR1 is SGHNT and CDR2 YENEEA. The CDR3 loop spans 13 amino acids. Here the CDR3 reads CASSLEMNTEAFF. Here the CDR3 DNA reads TGTGCCAGCAGCTTAGAGATGAACACTGAAGCTTTCTTT.

The genes are TRBV3-1 (or the pseudogene TRBV3-2) and TRBJ2-3; 11 nucleotides agree with TRBD2. The CDR3 contains 17 residues. Per germline, CDR1 LGHDT and CDR2 YNNKEL (reference sequence). The V segment lost 4 bases and the J segment 7 bases; nucleotides outside the gene matches: 13. The CDR3 DNA sequence: TGTGCCAGCAGCCCCCGATCCGGGACTAGCGGAATCCATACGCAGTATTTT. Protein sequence: CASSPRSGTSGIHTQYF.

The V and J genes are TRBV28 and TRBJ1-1; D is uncertain. CDR1 and CDR2 from the germline V gene are MDHEN and SYDVKM. The CDR3 contains 14 residues. Trimming removed 6 bases at V and 10 bases at J, with 21 bases between. The CDR3 loop reads CASSLETPPAGAFF. The CDR3 nucleotides read TGTGCCAGCAGCTTAGAAACACCACCCGCCGGAGCTTTCTTT. Filled out from reference TRBV28 and TRBJ1-1, the complete variable domain reads DVKVTQSSRYLVKRTGEKVFLECVQDMDHENMFWYRQDPGLGLRLIYFSYDVKMKEKGDIPEGYSVSREKKERFSLILESASTNQTSMYLCASSLETPPAGAFFGQGTRLTVV.

The chain employs TRBV20-1 and TRBJ2-4, with D possibly being TRBD2 (5 bases). The CDR3 loop spans 16 amino acids. The V and J ends lost 3 bases and 0 bases respectively, with 15 bases between them. Germline assignment: CDR1 DFQATT and CDR2 SNEGSKA (reference sequence). Here the CDR3 reads CSASRSSLLAKNIQYF. As DNA, the CDR3 is TGCAGTGCTAGTCGGTCTAGCCTATTAGCCAAAAACATTCAGTACTTC.

The chain uses TRBV4-2 and TRBJ1-6; no firm D call. Germline-derived CDR1 and CDR2 are LGHNA and YNFKEQ. Trimming removed 0 bases from V and 7 bases from J, with 7 bases in between. The CDR3 extends over 14 amino acids. The CDR3 is CASSQEVENSPLHF. The CDR3 nucleotides read TGTGCCAGCAGCCAAGAGGTGGAAAATTCACCCCTCCACTTT.

Points on this clone: A read error may produce the germline difference seen at one junction end. The chain combines TRBV7-9 with TRBJ1-2; no reliable D call. Germline CDR1 and CDR2: SEHNR and FQNEAQ (reference sequence). This CDR3 comprises 11 residues. The CDR3 is CASSLDQGRLF. The CDR3 DNA follows: TGTGCCAGCAGCTTAGATCAAGGACGCCTCTTC.

The chain links TRBV19 to TRBJ1-2, with D maybe TRBD1 (6 bases). The germline V gene encodes CDR1 LNHDA and CDR2 SQIVND (reference sequence). The CDR3 has 14 residues. Trimming removed 3 bases from V and 2 bases from J, with 10 bases in between. This chain's CDR3 is CASSIRDRNYGYTF. The CDR3 DNA follows: TGTGCCAGTAGTATCAGAGACAGGAACTATGGCTACACCTTC.

This chain joins TRBV5-4 and TRBJ1-5; 8 bases fit TRBD1. There are 14 residues in the CDR3. Looked up from germline, CDR1 is SGHNT and CDR2 is YYREEE (reference sequence). V shed 3 bases and J 2 bases; nucleotides not matched to a gene: 1. The CDR3: CASSSDRGNQPQHF. CDR3 DNA sequence: TGTGCCAGCAGCTCGGACAGGGGCAATCAGCCCCAGCATTTT.

The chain carries TRBV3-1 (or the pseudogene TRBV3-2) and TRBJ2-2; the D is unclear. The germline gives CDR1 LGHDT, CDR2 YNNKEL (reference sequence). Trimming shortened V by 0 bases and J by 4 bases, and 9 bases separated the two germline ends. The CDR3 contains 15 residues. The CDR3 nucleotides are TGTGCCAGCAGCCAAGATGGGCTTTCCACCGGGGAGCTGTTTTTT. Translating it yields CASSQDGLSTGELFF.

The chain carries TRBV5-1 and TRBJ1-5; D is undetermined. CDR1 is SGHRS and CDR2 is YFSETQ in the germline V gene. The V and J ends lost 2 bases and 7 bases respectively, with 16 bases between them. The CDR3 runs 15 residues. CDR3 residues: CASSFIPGREQPQHF. CDR3 nucleotide sequence: TGCGCCAGCAGCTTTATACCAGGCCGGGAGCAGCCCCAGCATTTT.